Listed here are 30 T cell receptor beta chains from one sample, sequenced in a study of brain T cells in children with intractable seizures. Some clones are missing from TCRdb's copy, which holds only in-frame ones; the method was immunoSEQ multiplex PCR. Of roughly 80,000 clones listed, around nine tenths are singletons. Sequencing used peripheral blood, obtained at surgery. The receptors shown here come from a girl aged 2 to 10 with Rasmussen encephalitis and intractable seizures.

V is TRBV27 and J is TRBJ2-2, with D maybe TRBD2 (6 bases). This CDR3 is 13 amino acids long. The ends were cut back, 8 bases at V and 7 bases at J, with 14 bases in the middle. The V gene's germline CDR1 is MNHEY and CDR2 SMNVEV (reference sequence). CDR3 in amino acids: CASGTRGGGELFF. Here the CDR3 DNA reads TGTGCCAGCGGGACGCGGGGAGGCGGGGAGCTGTTTTTT.

The chain joins TRBV12-5 to TRBJ2-1, with 7 bases matching TRBD1. V dropped 0 bases and J dropped 6; count of bases not matched to a gene: 14. Germline V gene data show CDR1 as LGHNT and CDR2 as FRNRAP. The CDR3 covers 18 residues. The CDR3: CASGLVQGTLAPTNEQFF. DNA of the CDR3: TGTGCTAGTGGTTTGGTACAGGGGACGCTAGCTCCCACCAATGAGCAGTTCTTC.

V gene TRBV7-9 combines with J gene TRBJ2-5; TRBD1 or TRBD2 may be the D gene (5 bases each). Looked up from germline, CDR1 is SEHNR and CDR2 is FQNEAQ (reference sequence). V lost 1 base and J lost 2, with 14 bases in between. The CDR3 spans 16 residues. The CDR3, as DNA: TGTGCCAGCAGCTTAGGAGGGGTCCTTAGACAAGAGACCCAGTACTTC. Translated, it gives CASSLGGVLRQETQYF.

The V and J genes are TRBV10-2 and TRBJ1-2; no definite D call. The CDR3 loop spans 13 amino acids. Deletions cut 6 bases from V and 1 base from J, with 9 bases between. Germline V gene data show CDR1 as WSHSY and CDR2 as SAAADI. The DNA for the CDR3 is TGCGCCAGCAGCGCCACAGTTAACTATGGCTACACCTTC. Amino acid sequence: CASSATVNYGYTF.

This chain connects TRBV18 to TRBJ2-3, with 7 nucleotides matching TRBD2. This CDR3 is 15 amino acids long. Germline V gene data show CDR1 as KGHSH and CDR2 as LQKENI. Germline trimming cut 4 bases from V and 2 bases from J; bases unmatched to any gene: 6. The CDR3 sequence is CASSLVGGTTDTQYF. For the CDR3, the DNA is TGTGCCAGCTCACTCGTCGGGGGGACCACAGATACGCAGTATTTT.

The chain combines TRBV11-2 with TRBJ2-7, with D tentatively TRBD1 or TRBD2 (5 bases each). This CDR3 contains 13 residues. V lost 3 bases to trimming and J lost 2 bases, with 8 bases between them. CDR1 is SGHAT, CDR2 FQNNGV, per germline. CDR3 nucleotides: TGTGCCAGCAGCTTGTGGGGGACCTACGAGCAGTACTTC. Its protein product is CASSLWGTYEQYF.

This chain joins TRBV1 and TRBJ1-3. TRBV1 is given as a pseudogene. The CDR3 loop spans 15 amino acids. The CDR3 DNA sequence: TGCACCAGCAGCCTCCCGGACCGTGTGGGAAACACCATATATTTT. This sequence encodes CTSSLPDRVGNTIYF.

The V call is TRBV15, the J call TRBJ1-3; D is unresolved. Germline V lookup: CDR1 LNHNV, CDR2 YYDKDF (reference sequence). This CDR3 comprises 14 residues. The germline V and J ends were trimmed by 2 bases and 1 base, with 6 bases remaining between them. In DNA form, the CDR3 reads TGTGCCACCAGCAGAAAGTGGTCTGGAAACACCATATATTTT. It specifies CATSRKWSGNTIYF.

This rearrangement joins TRBV19 to TRBJ2-1, with no clear D. The CDR3 consists of 15 residues. CDR1 is LNHDA and CDR2 is SQIVND in the germline V gene (reference sequence). Trimming took 6 bases from V and 0 from J, leaving 12 bases between them. CDR3 DNA sequence: TGTGCCAGTAGGAAACGGAGTGGCTCCTACAATGAGCAGTTCTTC. Residues: CASRKRSGSYNEQFF.

The chain employs TRBV11-2 and TRBJ1-6, with D unclear. This CDR3 is built from 16 residues. Trimming pared 5 bases from V and 0 bases from J, leaving 11 bases between. CDR1 is SGHAT, CDR2 FQNNGV, per germline. The CDR3 protein is CASSPGRLSYNSPLHF. The CDR3, as DNA: TGTGCCAGCAGCCCTGGACGACTCTCCTATAATTCACCCCTCCACTTT.

V gene TRBV7-8 combines with J gene TRBJ2-1; D remains ambiguous. Germline CDR1 reads SGHVS; CDR2 reads FQNEAQ. The V gene lost 3 bases and the J gene lost 9 bases, with 12 bases spanning the gap. The CDR3 covers 13 residues. This CDR3 reads CASSFGVFFEQFF. In DNA, the CDR3 is TGTGCCAGCAGCTTTGGAGTTTTCTTTGAGCAGTTCTTC.

This chain uses TRBV14 with TRBJ2-2; TRBD2 matches 10 bases. CDR3 size: 13 residues. V was pared by 11 bases and J by 5 bases, with 5 bases of the junction left unmatched. Germline CDR1 is SGHDN and CDR2 is FVKESK. Here the CDR3 DNA reads TGTGCCGGCGCTAGCGGGGGTACCGGGGAGCTGTTTTTT. This encodes CAGASGGTGELFF.

The J gene is TRBJ2-3, the V gene TRBV7-9; unclear D gene. The V and J ends lost 5 bases and 7 bases respectively, with 16 bases between them. The length of the CDR3 is 14 residues. Germline loops: CDR1 SEHNR, CDR2 FQNEAQ (reference sequence). DNA for the CDR3: TGTGCCAGCAGCCCCCTGGACGGTGGAAATACGCAGTATTTT. Protein product: CASSPLDGGNTQYF.

J is TRBJ2-7 and V is TRBV3-1 (or the pseudogene TRBV3-2); the match to TRBD1 covers 8 bases. CDR1 is LGHDT and CDR2 is YNNKEL in the germline V gene (reference sequence). The CDR3 runs to 15 residues. Unmatched junction bases numbered 6, after V lost 1 base and J lost 4 bases. The CDR3 nucleotides are TGTGCCAGCAGCCAAGGGACAGGGCTTCCATACGAGCAGTACTTC. The encoded protein is CASSQGTGLPYEQYF.

The rearrangement joins TRBV10-3 to TRBJ2-3; D call uncertain. The CDR3 sequence is 14 residues long. The V gene lost 0 bases and the J gene lost 4 bases, with 8 bases spanning the gap. Germline V gene lookup returns CDR1 ENHRY and CDR2 SYGVKD. The CDR3 region is CAISESVFPDTQYF. DNA for the CDR3: TGTGCCATCAGTGAGTCGGTCTTTCCAGATACGCAGTATTTT.

This clone showed up just a few times. The CDR3, as DNA: TGTGCCAGCAGTGTAGGGAGGGATGGCTACACCTTC. It translates to CASSVGRDGYTF. The genes are TRBV25-1 and TRBJ1-2; no reliable D call. There are 12 residues in the CDR3. Germline assignment: CDR1 MGHDK and CDR2 SYGVNS. Trimming removed 4 bases from V and 6 bases from J, with 9 bases in between.

This chain joins TRBV30 and TRBJ1-1; tentative D call: TRBD1 (6 bases). The ends were cut back, 0 bases at V and 7 bases at J, with 18 bases in the middle. CDR1 and CDR2 (germline): GTSNPN, SVGIG (reference sequence). The length of the CDR3 is 15 residues. In DNA, the CDR3 is TGTGCCTGGAGTGTCCCCTGGGGAAGGGGGAATGAAGCTTTCTTT. As protein: CAWSVPWGRGNEAFF.

The rearrangement links TRBV20-1 to TRBJ2-1; 7 bases map to TRBD2. V lost 3 bases and J lost 7; bases outside the gene matches: 3. This CDR3 spans 12 amino acids. Germline CDR1 DFQATT, CDR2 SNEGSKA (reference sequence). The CDR3: CSASPGGNEQFF. In nucleotides, the CDR3 is TGCAGTGCTAGTCCCGGGGGGAATGAGCAGTTCTTC.

The chain combines TRBV3-1 (or the pseudogene TRBV3-2) with TRBJ1-2; 10 positions match TRBD1. Looked up from germline, CDR1 is LGHDT and CDR2 is YNNKEL (reference sequence). The length of the CDR3 is 13 residues. Unmatched junction bases numbered 3, after V lost 4 bases and J lost 7 bases. Here the CDR3 reads CASSPGTGAGYTF. The CDR3 coding sequence is TGTGCCAGCAGCCCCGGGACAGGGGCTGGCTACACCTTC.

The sample holds one count of this clone. The rearrangement uses TRBV4-2 and TRBJ1-5; 8 bases fit TRBD1. Germline CDR1 and CDR2: LGHNA and YNFKEQ. This CDR3 has 20 residues. With V trimmed by 2 bases and J by 0 bases, 15 bases remained unmatched. Here the CDR3 reads CASSQFPVGQGDYSNQPQHF. Here the CDR3 DNA reads TGTGCCAGCAGCCAATTTCCGGTTGGACAGGGCGATTATAGCAATCAGCCCCAGCATTTT.

On this clone: Compared with germline, one end of the junction differs, possibly owing to a read error. V is TRBV11-2 and J is TRBJ2-7; 10 bases map to TRBD2. CDR3 size: 16 residues. The germline gives CDR1 SGHAT, CDR2 FQNNGV. The CDR3, as DNA: TGTGCCAGCAGCGTAGATCCGGGACTAGCGCGTCGCGAGCAGTACTTC. Protein sequence: CASSVDPGLARREQYF.

J is TRBJ1-5 and V is TRBV2; no reliable D call. Germline assignment: CDR1 SNHLY and CDR2 FYNNEI. V lost 3 bases, J lost 0 bases, and 12 bases lay in between. This CDR3 has 16 amino acids. This CDR3 reads CASSDASSYSNQPQHF. The CDR3 DNA reads as TGTGCCAGCAGTGACGCCAGCTCATATAGCAATCAGCCCCAGCATTTT.

This chain links TRBV9 with TRBJ1-6, with D perhaps TRBD1 (5 bases). V lost 3 bases, J lost 0 bases, and 7 bases lay in between. Germline CDR1 and CDR2: SGDLS and YYNGEE. This CDR3 spans 15 amino acids. The CDR3 sequence is CASSAGGSYNSPLHF. The CDR3 DNA reads TGTGCCAGCAGCGCCGGGGGCTCCTATAATTCACCCCTCCACTTT.

This chain uses TRBV9 with TRBJ1-2; perhaps TRBD1 as D (6 bases). Germline CDR1 is SGDLS and CDR2 is YYNGEE. CDR3 size: 15 residues. The V and J ends lost 0 bases and 3 bases respectively, with 12 bases between them. The CDR3 region has the DNA TGTGCCAGCAGCGTAGGAATAGGGGGGGACTATGGCTACACCTTC. Residues: CASSVGIGGDYGYTF.

V is TRBV7-9 and J is TRBJ2-7, with a tentative D call TRBD2 (5 bases). V lost 5 bases, J lost 0 bases, and 20 bases lay in between. Germline CDR1 and CDR2: SEHNR and FQNEAQ (reference sequence). CDR3 length: 17 residues. The CDR3 DNA is TGTGCCAGCAGCAAACTTTACTTGGGAGCAAGCTCCTACGAGCAGTACTTC. This translates into CASSKLYLGASSYEQYF.

The chain combines TRBV7-3 with TRBJ1-1, with unresolved D. There are 13 residues in the CDR3. V lost 2 bases and J lost 5, with 9 bases in between. Germline lookup yields CDR1 SGHTA and CDR2 FQGTGA. DNA of the CDR3: TGTGCCAGCAGCTTAGGTTTGGGGACTGAAGCTTTCTTT. The encoded protein is CASSLGLGTEAFF.

The V gene is TRBV15, the J gene TRBJ2-3; tentative D call: TRBD2 (6 bases). This CDR3 comprises 16 residues. From germline, CDR1 is LNHNV and CDR2 YYDKDF (reference sequence). Trimming shortened V by 0 bases and J by 1 base, and 11 bases separated the two germline ends. CDR3 amino acids: CATSRDGGIGTDTQYF. CDR3 DNA: TGTGCCACCAGCAGAGATGGGGGGATAGGCACAGATACGCAGTATTTT.

The chain carries TRBV5-1 and TRBJ1-6, with a weak D call TRBD1 (6 bases). V was shortened by 4 bases and J by 1 base, with 9 bases between the two germline ends. Germline values: CDR1 SGHRS, CDR2 YFSETQ. The CDR3 contains 15 residues. The CDR3 sequence: CASSLTGSYNSPLHF. In DNA form, the CDR3 reads TGCGCCAGCAGCCTTACAGGGTCCTATAATTCACCCCTCCACTTT.

The CDR3 protein is CASSLRYEGTYEQYF. CDR3 sequence (DNA): TGTGCCAGCAGCTTACGGTATGAGGGGACCTACGAGCAGTACTTC. The rearrangement joins TRBV13 to TRBJ2-7; D tentatively fits TRBD1 or TRBD2 (5 bases each). This CDR3 is 15 amino acids long. The V gene lost 2 bases and the J gene lost 2 bases, with 13 bases spanning the gap. Germline V lookup: CDR1 PRHDT, CDR2 FYEKMQ (reference sequence). The complete variable domain, with remaining parts taken from reference TRBV13 and TRBJ2-7, reads AAGVIQSPRHLIKEKRETATLKCYPIPRHDTVYWYQQGPGQDPQFLISFYEKMQSDKGSIPDRFSAQQFSDYHSELNMSSLELGDSALYFCASSLRYEGTYEQYFGPGTRLTVT.

The chain recombines TRBV18 with TRBJ1-1; D not certain. V was cut by 5 bases and J by 0 bases, with 10 bases left in between. This CDR3 has 14 residues. Germline loops: CDR1 KGHSH, CDR2 LQKENI. This CDR3 reads CASSSQPMNTEAFF. The DNA for the CDR3 is TGTGCCAGCTCAAGTCAGCCCATGAACACTGAAGCTTTCTTT. The entire variable domain, with the rest obtained from reference TRBV18 and TRBJ1-1, is as follows: NAGVMQNPRHLVRRRGQEARLRCSPMKGHSHVYWYRQLPEEGLKFMVYLQKENIIDESGMPKERFSAEFPKEGPSILRIQQVVRGDSAAYFCASSSQPMNTEAFFGQGTRLTVV.